The rows below give T cell receptor beta chains drawn from one sample of a study of T cell responses to AZD1222 COVID-19 vaccine. Assay: immunoSEQ multiplex PCR; the TCRdb copy retains only in-frame clones and omits some. This table has around 70,000 clones, about 85% appearing once. Sequenced material: peripheral blood, taken 28 days after the second AZD1222 dose. The receptor set was obtained from an adult who received the AZD1222 COVID-19 vaccine. The CDR3 runs from the conserved cysteine through the conserved F or W. The D gene is left open where the match is weak.

>TRBJ1-1|TRBV3-1/TRBV3-2|-
CASREDVNTEAFF
>TRBJ2-3|TRBV7-8|-
CASSRGTDTQYF
>TRBJ1-1|TRBV5-8|-
CASSRRMNTEAFF
>TRBJ2-3|TRBV24-1|TRBD1
CATGQGANTDTQYF
>TRBJ2-5|TRBV5-4|TRBD2
CASSPTLLAAQETQYF
>TRBJ2-2|TRBV6-5|-
CASRREAGELFF
>TRBJ2-4|TRBV12-3/TRBV12-4|-
CASSLLGRNIQYF
>TRBJ2-1|TRBV4-1|-
CASSQDENELREQFF
>TRBJ1-1|TRBV6-6|-
CATKLNTEAFF
>TRBJ2-7|TRBV5-1|-
CASSWTRGTEQYF
>TRBJ1-1|TRBV4-3|-
CASSQGGRNTEAFF
>TRBJ2-7|TRBV10-3|-
CAIRGDISSYEQYF
>TRBJ2-2|TRBV7-9|-
CASSEGGPGELFF
>TRBJ2-3|TRBV5-1|TRBD1
CASSLDRGRTDTQYF
>TRBJ2-3|TRBV29-1|TRBD1
CSITGVENTQYF
>TRBJ2-7|TRBV6-6|-
CASSYLAGVDYEQYF
>TRBJ2-1|TRBV7-9|TRBD1
CASRQNGQGDEQFF
>TRBJ2-1|TRBV7-3|-
CASSPGGAGHYNEQFF
>TRBJ2-5|TRBV9|-
CASSVAEVAELPETQYF
>TRBJ1-2|TRBV5-1|TRBD1
CARKVDRGGGYTF
>TRBJ2-5|TRBV27|-
CASRRPGETQYF
>TRBJ2-4|TRBV7-3|TRBD2
CASSTGLAGGLGIQYF
>TRBJ2-3|TRBV18|-
CASSPGGARRNTQYF
>TRBJ2-7|TRBV29-1|-
CSVEDLTYEQYF
>TRBJ2-3|TRBV24-1|-
CATSEGGPTDTQYF
>TRBJ2-1|TRBV7-7|TRBD2
CASSSLAGVYGEQFF
>TRBJ1-1|TRBV4-1|-
CASSQSGGINTEAFF
>TRBJ1-2|TRBV7-2|-
CASSPGASGLGYTF
>TRBJ2-6|TRBV4-1|-
CASSQAAGRGAGANVLTF
>TRBJ1-2|TRBV21-1|-
CASTGTSLGYTF
>TRBJ1-6|TRBV7-9|-
CASSLNRGVSPLHF
>TRBJ1-5|TRBV7-9|-
CASSLDGGGNQPQHF
>TRBJ2-6|TRBV19|-
CASSIGRGANVLTF
>TRBJ1-1|TRBV6-6|-
CASSYQMNTEAFF
>TRBJ1-1|TRBV20-1|-
CSASFGEGNTEAFF
>TRBJ1-2|TRBV3-1/TRBV3-2|TRBD1
CASSLAGTGGYYGYTF
>TRBJ1-5|TRBV10-3|-
CAISGGDQPQHF
>TRBJ1-2|TRBV7-9|-
CASTPGDYGYTF
>TRBJ1-3|TRBV7-9|-
CASKLGPGNTIYF